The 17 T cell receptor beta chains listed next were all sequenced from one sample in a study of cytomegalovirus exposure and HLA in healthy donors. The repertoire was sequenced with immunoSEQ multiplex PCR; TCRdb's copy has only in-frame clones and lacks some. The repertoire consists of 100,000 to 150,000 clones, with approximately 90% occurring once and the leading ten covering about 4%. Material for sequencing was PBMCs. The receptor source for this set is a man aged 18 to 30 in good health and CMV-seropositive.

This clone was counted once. The CDR3 region has the DNA TGTCCGGGATGGGAGACCCAGTACTTC. It specifies CPGWETQYF. The V call is TRBV19, the J call TRBJ2-5; D possibly corresponds to TRBD2 (5 bases). Germline lookup yields CDR1 LNHDA and CDR2 SQIVND (reference sequence). The CDR3 is 9 residues long.

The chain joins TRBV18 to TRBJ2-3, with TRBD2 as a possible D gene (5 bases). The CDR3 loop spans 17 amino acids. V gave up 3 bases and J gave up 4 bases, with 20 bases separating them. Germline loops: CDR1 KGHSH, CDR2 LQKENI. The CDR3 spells CASSPLGDRARADTQYF. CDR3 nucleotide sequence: TGTGCCAGCTCACCCCTCGGAGACCGGGCGCGGGCAGATACGCAGTATTTT.

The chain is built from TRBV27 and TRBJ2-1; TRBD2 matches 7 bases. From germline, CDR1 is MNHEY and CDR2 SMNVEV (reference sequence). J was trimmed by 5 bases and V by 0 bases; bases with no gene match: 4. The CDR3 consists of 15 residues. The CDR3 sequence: CASSLSGGTHNEQFF. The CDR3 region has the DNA TGTGCCAGCAGTTTATCGGGGGGGACGCACAATGAGCAGTTCTTC.

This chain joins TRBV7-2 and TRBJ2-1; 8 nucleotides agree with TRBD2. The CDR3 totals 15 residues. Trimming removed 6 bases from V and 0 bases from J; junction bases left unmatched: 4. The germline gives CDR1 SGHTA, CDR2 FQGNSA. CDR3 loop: CASRTSGSSYNEQFF. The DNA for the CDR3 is TGTGCCAGCAGAACTAGCGGAAGCTCCTACAATGAGCAGTTCTTC.

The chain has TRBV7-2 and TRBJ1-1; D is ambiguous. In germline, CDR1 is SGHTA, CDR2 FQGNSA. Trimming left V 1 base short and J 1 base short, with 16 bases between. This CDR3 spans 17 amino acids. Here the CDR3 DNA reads TGTGCCAGCAGCTTAGTCGTTCTTAGGCAGGCGAACACTGAAGCTTTCTTT. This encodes CASSLVVLRQANTEAFF.

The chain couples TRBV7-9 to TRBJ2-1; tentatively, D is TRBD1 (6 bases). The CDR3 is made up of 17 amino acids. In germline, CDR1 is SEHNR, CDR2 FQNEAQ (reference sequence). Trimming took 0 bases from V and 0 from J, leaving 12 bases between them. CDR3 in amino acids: CASSLARTASSYNEQFF. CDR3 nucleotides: TGTGCCAGCAGCTTAGCCAGGACAGCAAGCTCCTACAATGAGCAGTTCTTC.

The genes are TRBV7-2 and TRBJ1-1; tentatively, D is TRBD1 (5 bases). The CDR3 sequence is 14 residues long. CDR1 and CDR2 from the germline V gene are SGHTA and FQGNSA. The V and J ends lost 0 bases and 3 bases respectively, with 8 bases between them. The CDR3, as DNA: TGTGCCAGCAGCTTAGCGGGGCAGTACACTGAAGCTTTCTTT. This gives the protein CASSLAGQYTEAFF.

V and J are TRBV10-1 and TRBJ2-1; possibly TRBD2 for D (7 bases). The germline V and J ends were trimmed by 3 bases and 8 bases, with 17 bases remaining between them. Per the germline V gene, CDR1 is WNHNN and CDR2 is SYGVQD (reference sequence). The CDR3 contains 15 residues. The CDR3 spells CASSEFGGARDEQFF. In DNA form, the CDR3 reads TGCGCCAGCAGTGAATTTGGGGGGGCTAGGGATGAGCAGTTCTTC.

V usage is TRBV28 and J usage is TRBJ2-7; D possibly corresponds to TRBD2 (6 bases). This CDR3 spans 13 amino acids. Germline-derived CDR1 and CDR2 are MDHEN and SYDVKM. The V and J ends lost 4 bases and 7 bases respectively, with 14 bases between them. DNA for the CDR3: TGTGCCAGCAGTTATGCGGGGCCGTGGGAGCAGTACTTC. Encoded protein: CASSYAGPWEQYF.

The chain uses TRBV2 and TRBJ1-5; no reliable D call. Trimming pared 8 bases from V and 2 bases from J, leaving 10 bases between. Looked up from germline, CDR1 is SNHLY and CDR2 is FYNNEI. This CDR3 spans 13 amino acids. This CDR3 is CASGERGNQPQHF. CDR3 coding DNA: TGTGCCAGCGGAGAACGGGGCAATCAGCCCCAGCATTTT.

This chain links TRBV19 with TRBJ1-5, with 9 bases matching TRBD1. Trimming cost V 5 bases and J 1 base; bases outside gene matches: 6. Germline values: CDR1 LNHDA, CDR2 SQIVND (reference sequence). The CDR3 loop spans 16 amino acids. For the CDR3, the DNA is TGTGCCAGTAGTGCTCCGGGACAGGGAAGCAATCAGCCCCAGCATTTT. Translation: CASSAPGQGSNQPQHF.

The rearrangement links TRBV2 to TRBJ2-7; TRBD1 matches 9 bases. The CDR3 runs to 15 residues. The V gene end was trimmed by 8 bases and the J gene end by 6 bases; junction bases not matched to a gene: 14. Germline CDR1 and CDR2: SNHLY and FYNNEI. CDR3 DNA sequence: TGTGCCAGCGATCCCGCCGGGACAGGGTTTGGCGAGCAGTACTTC. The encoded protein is CASDPAGTGFGEQYF.

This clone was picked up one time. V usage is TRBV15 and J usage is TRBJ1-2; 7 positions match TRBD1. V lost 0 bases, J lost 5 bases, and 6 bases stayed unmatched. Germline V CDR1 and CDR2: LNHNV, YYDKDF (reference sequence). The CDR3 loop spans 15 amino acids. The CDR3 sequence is CATSRDRGQFYGYTF. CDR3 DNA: TGTGCCACCAGCAGAGATAGGGGACAGTTTTATGGCTACACCTTC.

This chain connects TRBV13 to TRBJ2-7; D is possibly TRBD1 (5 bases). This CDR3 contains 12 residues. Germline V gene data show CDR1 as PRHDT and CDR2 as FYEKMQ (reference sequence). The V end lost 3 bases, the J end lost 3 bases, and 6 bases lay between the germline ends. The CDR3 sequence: CASSFTGYEQYF. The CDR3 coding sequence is TGTGCCAGCAGCTTCACAGGCTACGAGCAGTACTTC.

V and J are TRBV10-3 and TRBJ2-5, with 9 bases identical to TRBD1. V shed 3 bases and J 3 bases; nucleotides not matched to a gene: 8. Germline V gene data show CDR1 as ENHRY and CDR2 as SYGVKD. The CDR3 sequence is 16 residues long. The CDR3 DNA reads TGTGCCATCAGTGATCGCCGGGACAGGGAGAAAGAGACCCAGTACTTC. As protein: CAISDRRDREKETQYF.

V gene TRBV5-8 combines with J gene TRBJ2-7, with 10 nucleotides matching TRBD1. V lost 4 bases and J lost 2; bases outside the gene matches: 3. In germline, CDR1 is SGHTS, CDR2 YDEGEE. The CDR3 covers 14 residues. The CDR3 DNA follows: TGTGCCAGCAGCCATGGACAGGGGGCCTACGAGCAGTACTTC. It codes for CASSHGQGAYEQYF.

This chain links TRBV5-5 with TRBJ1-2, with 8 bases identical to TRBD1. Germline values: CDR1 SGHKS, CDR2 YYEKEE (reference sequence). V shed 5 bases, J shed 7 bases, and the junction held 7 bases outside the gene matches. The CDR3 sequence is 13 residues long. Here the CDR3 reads CASRMDREIGYTF. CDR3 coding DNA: TGTGCCAGCAGGATGGACAGGGAGATTGGCTACACCTTC.